The present entry profiles one T cell receptor (beta chain) with its context. Germline CDR1 DFQATT, CDR2 SNEGSKA (reference sequence). V lost 0 bases and J lost 2; bases outside the gene matches: 5. This CDR3 is 15 amino acids long. The sample belongs to a study of blood T cells in healthy people across ages. Primed by a sample-barcoded 5' primer and a J-beta primer mix, a second PCR proceeded for roughly 6 to 12 cycles. TCRdb analysed the 5' RACE reads with MiXCR anew, one entry per CDR3 protein. In the table there are some 730,000 distinct CDR3 sequences, 22% of which are singletons. The TCR was taken from a man aged 65 to 85 in good health. The sample consisted of blood. The chain links TRBV20-1 to TRBJ2-3, with 7 positions matching TRBD1. CDR3 loop: CSAREGGGYTDTQYF. In nucleotides, the CDR3 is TGCAGTGCTAGAGAAGGGGGCGGATACACAGATACGCAGTATTTT.